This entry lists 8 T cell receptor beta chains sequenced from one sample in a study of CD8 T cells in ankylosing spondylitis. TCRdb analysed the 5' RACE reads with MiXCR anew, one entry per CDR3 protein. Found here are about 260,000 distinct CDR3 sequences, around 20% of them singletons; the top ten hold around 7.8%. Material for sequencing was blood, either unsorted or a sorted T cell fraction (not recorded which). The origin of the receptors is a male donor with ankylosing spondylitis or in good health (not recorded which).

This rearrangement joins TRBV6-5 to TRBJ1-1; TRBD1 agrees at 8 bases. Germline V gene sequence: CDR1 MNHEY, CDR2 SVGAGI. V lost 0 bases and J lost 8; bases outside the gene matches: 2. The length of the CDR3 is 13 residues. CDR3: CASSYSGDREAFF. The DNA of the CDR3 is TGTGCCAGCAGTTACTCCGGGGACAGGGAAGCTTTCTTT.

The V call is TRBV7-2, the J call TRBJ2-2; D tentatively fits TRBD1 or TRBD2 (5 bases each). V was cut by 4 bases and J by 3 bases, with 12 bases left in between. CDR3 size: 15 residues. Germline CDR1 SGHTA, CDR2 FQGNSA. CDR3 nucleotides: TGTGCCAGCAGCTCCACCGGGGCCGACACCGGGGAGCTGTTTTTT. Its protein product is CASSSTGADTGELFF.

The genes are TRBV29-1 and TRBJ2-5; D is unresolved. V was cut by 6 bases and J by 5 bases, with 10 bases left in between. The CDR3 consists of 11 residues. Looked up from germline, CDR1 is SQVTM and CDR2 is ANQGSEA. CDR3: CSVPLRETQYF. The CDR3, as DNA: TGCAGCGTCCCCCTCCGGGAGACCCAGTACTTC.

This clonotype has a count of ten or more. CDR3 protein: CSVSFPGGPGFINEKLFF. The CDR3 region has the DNA TGCAGCGTATCTTTCCCTGGCGGCCCAGGGTTCATCAATGAAAAACTGTTTTTT. The chain couples TRBV29-1 to TRBJ1-4, with D possibly matching TRBD1 (5 bases). The CDR3 contains 18 residues. Per germline, CDR1 SQVTM and CDR2 ANQGSEA. Trimming stripped 6 bases from V and 5 bases from J, with 28 bases between.

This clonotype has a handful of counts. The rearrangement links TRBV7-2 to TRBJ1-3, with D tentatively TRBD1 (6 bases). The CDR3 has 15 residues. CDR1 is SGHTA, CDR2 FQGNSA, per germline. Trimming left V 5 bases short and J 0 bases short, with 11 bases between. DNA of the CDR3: TGTGCCAGCAGCCCAGGACAGCACTCTGGAAACACCATATATTTT. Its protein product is CASSPGQHSGNTIYF.

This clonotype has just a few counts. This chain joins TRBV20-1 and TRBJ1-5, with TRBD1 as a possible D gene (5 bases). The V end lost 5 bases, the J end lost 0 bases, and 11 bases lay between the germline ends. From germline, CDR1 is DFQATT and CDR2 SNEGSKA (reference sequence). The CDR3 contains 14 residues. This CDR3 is CSAGGHYSNQPQHF. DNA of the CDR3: TGCAGTGCTGGAGGACACTATAGCAATCAGCCCCAGCATTTT.

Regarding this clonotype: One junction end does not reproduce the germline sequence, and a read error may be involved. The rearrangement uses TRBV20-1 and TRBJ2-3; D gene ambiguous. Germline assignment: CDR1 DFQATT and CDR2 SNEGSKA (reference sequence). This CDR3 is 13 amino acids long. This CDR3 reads CSATVLNTDMQYF. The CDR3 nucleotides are TGCAGTGCCACCGTACTAAACACAGATATGCAGTATTTT.

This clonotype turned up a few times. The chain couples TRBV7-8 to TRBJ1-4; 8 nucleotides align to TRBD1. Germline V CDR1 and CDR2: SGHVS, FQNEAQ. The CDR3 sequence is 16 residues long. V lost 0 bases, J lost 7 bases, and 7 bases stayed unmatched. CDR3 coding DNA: TGTGCCAGCAGCTTAGCTGTTTGGACAGGGATTGAAAAACTGTTTTTT. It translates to CASSLAVWTGIEKLFF.